This entry features one T cell receptor (beta chain) sequence. These data originate in a study of CD8 T cells in Susac syndrome. The RNA input was 0.5 to 1 ug, and it was reverse transcribed with random hexamers. With immunoSEQ multiplex PCR, TCR beta CDR3 was amplified across 54 Vbeta and 13 Jbeta. TCRdb analysed the immunoSEQ multiplex PCR reads with MiXCR anew, one entry per CDR3 protein. The table includes about 200,000 distinct CDR3 sequences, approximately 90% detected once. Those who served as multiple sclerosis controls were treatment-naive patients with stable or active relapsing-remitting disease. FACS was used to enrich TEMRA cells, whereas the CD8+ and CD4+ T cells were obtained by negative isolation. Sequencing used CD8+ T cells from PBMCs. The TCR originated in a human donor with multiple sclerosis.

The CDR3 loop is CASRSRTGISYNEQFF. CDR3 nucleotide sequence: TGTGCCAGCAGAAGCCGGACGGGTATTTCCTACAATGAGCAGTTCTTC. The chain has TRBV12-3 or TRBV12-4 and TRBJ2-1; no clear D. V was cut by 6 bases and J by 1 base, with 16 bases left in between. CDR3 length: 16 residues.